This entry lists 11 T cell receptor beta chains sequenced from one sample in a study of graft-versus-host responses after intestinal transplantation. The antigens these receptors bind are not known. The method was immunoSEQ multiplex PCR; TCRdb's version includes in-frame clones alone and lacks a portion of them. The sample lists tens of thousands of clones; around 91% were seen once. The source was unstimulated CD4+ T cells sorted from spleen or lymph node cells, collected before intestinal transplant. These receptors originate from a human donor who received an intestinal transplant.

The genes are TRBV7-9 and TRBJ1-1; unclear D gene. Germline V gene data show CDR1 as SEHNR and CDR2 as FQNEAQ (reference sequence). V lost 5 bases and J 1 base, leaving 20 bases between the germline ends. The CDR3 sequence is 17 residues long. The CDR3 reads CASSPIGRRSQNTEAFF. CDR3 sequence (DNA): TGTGCCAGCAGCCCCATTGGGAGGAGATCCCAGAACACTGAAGCTTTCTTT. The full variable domain, rest sourced from reference TRBV7-9 and TRBJ1-1, is DTGVSQNPRHKITKRGQNVTFRCDPISEHNRLYWYRQTLGQGPEFLTYFQNEAQLEKSRLLSDRFSAERPKGSFSTLEIQRTEQGDSAMYLCASSPIGRRSQNTEAFFGQGTRLTVV.

DNA of the CDR3: TGCGCCAGCAGCTTGGCCATTGGCGGAATCTCCTACGAGCAGTACTTC. Amino acids: CASSLAIGGISYEQYF. The chain employs TRBV5-1 and TRBJ2-7; no reliable D call. The ends were cut back, 0 bases at V and 0 bases at J, with 13 bases in the middle. This CDR3 is built from 16 residues. CDR1 is SGHRS and CDR2 is YFSETQ in the germline V gene.

This chain uses TRBV7-9 with TRBJ1-1, with D perhaps TRBD1 (6 bases). Trimming removed 5 bases at V and 3 bases at J, with 16 bases between. CDR1 is SEHNR, CDR2 FQNEAQ, per germline (reference sequence). There are 15 residues in the CDR3. In DNA, the CDR3 is TGTGCCAGCAGCCCATACAGGGAGAGGGACACTGAAGCTTTCTTT. The encoded protein is CASSPYRERDTEAFF.

With regard to this clone: Other nucleotide sequences in the sample specify the same CDR3. This chain joins TRBV18 and TRBJ1-4; D remains unclear. The CDR3 sequence is 14 residues long. V was pared by 3 bases and J by 2 bases, with 7 bases between. Germline V gives CDR1 KGHSH, CDR2 LQKENI. The CDR3 loop reads CASSPRQTNEKLFF. CDR3 nucleotides: TGTGCCAGCTCACCGAGGCAGACTAATGAAAAACTGTTTTTT.

V gene TRBV9 combines with J gene TRBJ2-3, with TRBD2 identical over 7 bases. The CDR3 has 14 residues. V trimming: 3 bases; J trimming: 1 base; junction bases outside the gene matches: 2. The germline V gene encodes CDR1 SGDLS and CDR2 YYNGEE. CDR3 in amino acids: CASSAGGGTDTQYF. DNA of the CDR3: TGTGCCAGCAGCGCGGGAGGAGGCACAGATACGCAGTATTTT.

V usage is TRBV19 and J usage is TRBJ2-5, with D possibly TRBD1 on 6 matching bases. V was clipped by 1 base and J by 0 bases, with 9 bases between them. This CDR3 region has 15 residues. Germline V gene data show CDR1 as LNHDA and CDR2 as SQIVND (reference sequence). CDR3 in DNA: TGTGCCAGTAGTATAGGACAGGCTAACCAAGAGACCCAGTACTTC. Protein product: CASSIGQANQETQYF.

The chain joins TRBV29-1 to TRBJ2-1; 8 nucleotides match TRBD2. CDR3 length: 14 amino acids. From germline, CDR1 is SQVTM and CDR2 ANQGSEA. After removal of 2 bases from V and 4 bases from J, the junction contained 4 bases not matched to a gene. CDR3 in DNA: TGCAGCGTTGAAACCCCGGGGGGGTACAATGAGCAGTTCTTC. Translated, it gives CSVETPGGYNEQFF.

The chain employs TRBV7-2 and TRBJ1-2, with 8 bases matching TRBD1. Per the germline V gene, CDR1 is SGHTA and CDR2 is FQGNSA. This CDR3 is built from 14 residues. Trimming cost V 5 bases and J 4 bases; bases outside gene matches: 6. The CDR3 reads CASSTGGAGYGYTF. CDR3 DNA sequence: TGTGCCAGCAGCACAGGGGGTGCGGGCTATGGCTACACCTTC.

The rearrangement uses TRBV5-6 and TRBJ1-2, with TRBD1 as a possible D gene (6 bases). The CDR3 runs to 16 residues. The germline V gene encodes CDR1 SGHDT and CDR2 YYEEEE. V lost 1 base to trimming and J lost 7 bases, with 20 bases between them. The CDR3 nucleotides are TGTGCCAGCAGCTTGTCCGGGACGGGGGGCATAAGTGGCTACACCTTC. This gives the protein CASSLSGTGGISGYTF.

This sequence joins TRBV7-9 and TRBJ2-7; 9 positions match TRBD1. The CDR3 has 15 amino acids. Trimming cost V 10 bases and J 5 bases; bases outside gene matches: 15. Germline V CDR1 and CDR2: SEHNR, FQNEAQ (reference sequence). CDR3 DNA: TGTGCCAACACCGAAGGTGGACAGGGGCTCGACGAGCAGTACTTC. This translates into CANTEGGQGLDEQYF.

This clone was seen a handful of times. V and J are TRBV6-6 and TRBJ1-6; 9 bases align to TRBD1. This CDR3 has 16 residues. The germline CDR1 and CDR2 sequences are MNHNY and SVGAGI (reference sequence). V lost 4 bases to trimming and J lost 2 bases; unmatched junction nucleotides: 3. The CDR3 coding sequence is TGTGCCAGCAGTTCGGACAGGGGTCCCTATAATTCACCCCTCCACTTT. As protein: CASSSDRGPYNSPLHF.